The T cell receptor (beta chain) described here comes from a study of T cells in Graves' hyperthyroidism and ophthalmopathy. Findings and limits, study-wide: Model predictions of ophthalmopathy came a median roughly 6.7 months before onset. Appearing also in blood were most of the thyroid clonotypes expanded above 0.001.

V gave up 7 bases and J gave up 6 bases; unmatched junction bases: 14. The CDR3 covers 15 residues. Aged 18 to 65, the patients had hyperthyroidism that was newly diagnosed and had lasted under 2 months. Using 10 ml of fresh peripheral blood, PBMCs were prepared. Amplified regions were TCR beta CDR3 sequences from RNA transcripts. First-round RT-PCR of the TCR CDR3 relied on the HTBI primer set. TCRdb used MiXCR to reprocess the multiplex PCR reads, holding one entry per CDR3 protein. This table has 450,000 to 650,000 distinct CDR3 sequences, under 25% appearing once. At least ten counts were recorded for this clonotype. Its target is unknown.

The genes are TRBV12-3 or TRBV12-4 and TRBJ1-2; 7 bases align to TRBD1. This TCR derives from a man between 18 and 29 years old with Graves' hyperthyroidism. The sequenced sample consisted of blood. The CDR3, as DNA: TGTGCCAGCACCACCCAGGGCAGGGGGTCCGATGGCTACACCTTC. Translation gives CASTTQGRGSDGYTF.